These T cell receptor beta chains were read from a single sample in a study of T cells in Graves' hyperthyroidism and ophthalmopathy. TCRdb processed the multiplex PCR reads anew with MiXCR; each CDR3 protein has one entry. Among hundreds of thousands of distinct CDR3 sequences listed, approximately 40% were seen once. Sample: blood. These receptors all come from a woman between 40 and 50 years old with Graves' hyperthyroidism. The CDR3 runs from the conserved cysteine through the conserved F or W. The D gene is left open where the match is weak. Expanded clones are given a class, and other clones once, few, many or no size at all.

>TRBJ1-5|.|TRBV19|few
CASSPQGREPQHF
TGTGCCAGTAGTCCACAGGGACGGGAGCCCCAGCATTTT
>TRBJ2-3|.|TRBV2|.
CASSEAPVDTQYF
TGTGCCAGCAGTGAAGCGCCGGTGGATACGCAGTATTTT
>TRBJ1-6|.|TRBV12-3/TRBV12-4|few
CASRASQGGGTNSPLHF
TGTGCCAGCAGAGCGTCACAGGGTGGGGGTACTAATTCACCCCTCCACTTT
>TRBJ1-1|TRBD1|TRBV5-1|once
CASSQDRQGDLEAFF
TGCGCCAGCAGCCAAGACCGACAGGGAGACCTAGAAGCTTTCTTT
>TRBJ1-2|TRBD1|TRBV9|many
CASSATGGYGYTF
TGTGCCAGCAGCGCGACAGGGGGTTACGGCTACACCTTC
>TRBJ2-5|.|TRBV12-3/TRBV12-4|.
CASMHDAETQYF
TGTGCCAGCATGCACGATGCCGAGACCCAGTACTTC
>TRBJ2-7|TRBD2|TRBV7-2|.
CASSRTGTSGGSYEQYF
TGTGCCAGCAGCCGAACCGGGACTAGCGGGGGCTCCTACGAGCAGTACTTC
>TRBJ1-2|.|TRBV4-1|.
CASGVSREAYGYTF
TGCGCCAGCGGGGTATCAAGAGAGGCCTATGGCTACACCTTC
>TRBJ1-1|.|TRBV4-1|.
CASSDNIPGGTEAFF
TGCGCCAGCAGCGATAACATTCCTGGTGGCACTGAAGCTTTCTTT
>TRBJ1-4|TRBD1|TRBV7-9|few
CASSLGRTGPREKLFF
TGTGCCAGCAGCTTAGGGAGGACAGGGCCGAGAGAAAAACTGTTTTTT
>TRBJ1-2|.|TRBV19|.
CASSIDPTDYGYTF
TGTGCCAGTAGTATAGATCCCACCGACTATGGCTACACCTTC
>TRBJ1-2|.|TRBV14|many
CASSGDSTNYGYTF
TGTGCCAGCAGCGGAGACAGTACAAACTATGGCTACACCTTC
>TRBJ2-2|TRBD2|TRBV24-1|once
CATSDSSGIANTGELFF
TGTGCCACCAGTGATTCCAGCGGGATAGCGAACACCGGGGAGCTGTTTTTT
>TRBJ1-2|.|TRBV24-1|.
CASSPVQGNRGYTF
TGTGCCAGCTCACCGGTCCAGGGGAACCGGGGCTACACCTTC
>TRBJ1-5|TRBD1|TRBV10-1|.
CASSLLDRLSNQPQHF
TGCGCCAGCAGTCTTCTGGACAGGCTTAGCAATCAGCCCCAGCATTTT
>TRBJ1-2|TRBD1|TRBV7-9|once
CASTWTGTNYGYTF
TGTGCCAGCACGTGGACAGGGACAAACTATGGCTACACCTTC
>TRBJ2-7|.|TRBV6-5|many
CASSKQMTYEQYF
TGTGCCAGCAGTAAACAGATGACCTACGAGCAGTACTTC
>TRBJ1-4|.|TRBV10-3|.
CAISESIRGDPWEKLFF
TGTGCCATCAGTGAGTCGATTAGAGGGGATCCTTGGGAAAAACTGTTTTTT
>TRBJ1-6|TRBD1|TRBV6-5|many
CASSYSGQGRDLDSPLHF
TGTGCCAGCAGTTACTCGGGACAGGGTCGAGACTTGGATTCACCCCTCCACTTT
>TRBJ2-2|.|TRBV10-3|many
CAISELDREAGELFF
TGTGCCATCAGTGAGCTAGACAGGGAGGCCGGGGAGCTGTTTTTT
>TRBJ1-2|.|TRBV7-2|.
CASSPRLWGARDYGYTF
TGTGCCAGCAGCCCGAGATTATGGGGGGCGCGGGACTATGGCTACACCTTC
>TRBJ2-6|.|TRBV4-1|few
CASSPQGKGQSGANVLTF
TGCGCCAGCAGCCCGCAGGGGAAGGGGCAGTCTGGGGCCAACGTCCTGACTTTC
>TRBJ1-1|.|TRBV7-8|many
CASKLRAMRTEAFF
TGTGCCAGCAAATTACGGGCCATGAGAACTGAAGCTTTCTTT
>TRBJ1-1|.|TRBV10-3|few
CAISDALGTEAFF
TGTGCCATCAGTGACGCGCTTGGCACTGAAGCTTTCTTT
>TRBJ2-1|.|TRBV10-3|.
CAISESGSQHEQFF
TGTGCCATCAGTGAGTCGGGATCCCAGCATGAGCAGTTCTTC
>TRBJ1-2|TRBD1|TRBV2|many
CASSSDRGFYGYTF
TGTGCCAGCAGTTCCGACAGGGGGTTCTATGGCTACACCTTC
>TRBJ1-4|TRBD1|TRBV12-3/TRBV12-4|.
CASSFRDSGEKLFF
TGTGCCAGCAGTTTCCGGGACAGCGGTGAAAAACTGTTTTTT
>TRBJ2-7|TRBD1|TRBV7-2|many
CASSRKGARYEQYF
TGTGCCAGCAGCCGAAAGGGGGCCCGGTACGAGCAGTACTTC
>TRBJ2-5|TRBD1|TRBV29-1|.
CSVSGQGQETQYF
TGCAGCGTCTCTGGACAGGGGCAAGAGACCCAGTACTTC